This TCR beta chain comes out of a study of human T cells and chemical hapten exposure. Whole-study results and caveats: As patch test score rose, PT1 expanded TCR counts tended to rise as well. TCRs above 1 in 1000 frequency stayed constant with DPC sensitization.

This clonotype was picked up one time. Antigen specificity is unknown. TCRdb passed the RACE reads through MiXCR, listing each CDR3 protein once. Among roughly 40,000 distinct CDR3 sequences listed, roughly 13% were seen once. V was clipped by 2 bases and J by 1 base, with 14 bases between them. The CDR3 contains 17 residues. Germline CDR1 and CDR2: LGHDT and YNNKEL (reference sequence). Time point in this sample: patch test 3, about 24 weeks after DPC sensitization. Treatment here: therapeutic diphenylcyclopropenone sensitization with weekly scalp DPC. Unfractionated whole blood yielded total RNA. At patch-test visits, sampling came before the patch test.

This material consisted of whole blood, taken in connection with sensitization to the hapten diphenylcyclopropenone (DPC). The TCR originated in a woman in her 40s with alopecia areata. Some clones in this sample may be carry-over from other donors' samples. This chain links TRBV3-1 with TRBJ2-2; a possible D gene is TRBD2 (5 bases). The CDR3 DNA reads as TGTGCCAGCAGCCAATTTTCCGCGGCGGGGAACACCGGGGAGCTGTTTTTT. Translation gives CASSQFSAAGNTGELFF.